Described below is a single TCR beta chain sequence and its context. Its specificity is not known. CD45RO-negative cells were positively selected for CCR7, leaving out terminally differentiated effector memory CD45RA+ cells. These data belong to a study of shared clonotypes between healthy human individuals. The wider study: CD8 memory received one plate per donor, CD8 naive two, CD4 memory three and CD4 naive three.

Study-wide results and limits: Though the depth was large, rarefaction showed that sorted-subset sequencing was incomplete.

Generated by immunoSEQ multiplex PCR, the TCRdb table keeps only in-frame clones and is missing some. The sample consists of millions of clones, approximately 95% of them appearing once. Input material: naive CD8+ T cells sorted from blood. This sequence originates from a man aged 18 to 29 in good health.

The CDR3, as DNA: TGCGCCAGCAGTGAAGAAGCGGGGGGGCTCGCAGATACGCAGTATTTT. Translating gives CASSEEAGGLADTQYF. The chain uses TRBV10-1 and TRBJ2-3; 10 bases are shared with TRBD2. The CDR3 is made up of 16 amino acids. Trimming took 3 bases from V and 4 from J; bases not matched to a gene: 7. Germline V gene sequence: CDR1 WNHNN, CDR2 SYGVQD (reference sequence).